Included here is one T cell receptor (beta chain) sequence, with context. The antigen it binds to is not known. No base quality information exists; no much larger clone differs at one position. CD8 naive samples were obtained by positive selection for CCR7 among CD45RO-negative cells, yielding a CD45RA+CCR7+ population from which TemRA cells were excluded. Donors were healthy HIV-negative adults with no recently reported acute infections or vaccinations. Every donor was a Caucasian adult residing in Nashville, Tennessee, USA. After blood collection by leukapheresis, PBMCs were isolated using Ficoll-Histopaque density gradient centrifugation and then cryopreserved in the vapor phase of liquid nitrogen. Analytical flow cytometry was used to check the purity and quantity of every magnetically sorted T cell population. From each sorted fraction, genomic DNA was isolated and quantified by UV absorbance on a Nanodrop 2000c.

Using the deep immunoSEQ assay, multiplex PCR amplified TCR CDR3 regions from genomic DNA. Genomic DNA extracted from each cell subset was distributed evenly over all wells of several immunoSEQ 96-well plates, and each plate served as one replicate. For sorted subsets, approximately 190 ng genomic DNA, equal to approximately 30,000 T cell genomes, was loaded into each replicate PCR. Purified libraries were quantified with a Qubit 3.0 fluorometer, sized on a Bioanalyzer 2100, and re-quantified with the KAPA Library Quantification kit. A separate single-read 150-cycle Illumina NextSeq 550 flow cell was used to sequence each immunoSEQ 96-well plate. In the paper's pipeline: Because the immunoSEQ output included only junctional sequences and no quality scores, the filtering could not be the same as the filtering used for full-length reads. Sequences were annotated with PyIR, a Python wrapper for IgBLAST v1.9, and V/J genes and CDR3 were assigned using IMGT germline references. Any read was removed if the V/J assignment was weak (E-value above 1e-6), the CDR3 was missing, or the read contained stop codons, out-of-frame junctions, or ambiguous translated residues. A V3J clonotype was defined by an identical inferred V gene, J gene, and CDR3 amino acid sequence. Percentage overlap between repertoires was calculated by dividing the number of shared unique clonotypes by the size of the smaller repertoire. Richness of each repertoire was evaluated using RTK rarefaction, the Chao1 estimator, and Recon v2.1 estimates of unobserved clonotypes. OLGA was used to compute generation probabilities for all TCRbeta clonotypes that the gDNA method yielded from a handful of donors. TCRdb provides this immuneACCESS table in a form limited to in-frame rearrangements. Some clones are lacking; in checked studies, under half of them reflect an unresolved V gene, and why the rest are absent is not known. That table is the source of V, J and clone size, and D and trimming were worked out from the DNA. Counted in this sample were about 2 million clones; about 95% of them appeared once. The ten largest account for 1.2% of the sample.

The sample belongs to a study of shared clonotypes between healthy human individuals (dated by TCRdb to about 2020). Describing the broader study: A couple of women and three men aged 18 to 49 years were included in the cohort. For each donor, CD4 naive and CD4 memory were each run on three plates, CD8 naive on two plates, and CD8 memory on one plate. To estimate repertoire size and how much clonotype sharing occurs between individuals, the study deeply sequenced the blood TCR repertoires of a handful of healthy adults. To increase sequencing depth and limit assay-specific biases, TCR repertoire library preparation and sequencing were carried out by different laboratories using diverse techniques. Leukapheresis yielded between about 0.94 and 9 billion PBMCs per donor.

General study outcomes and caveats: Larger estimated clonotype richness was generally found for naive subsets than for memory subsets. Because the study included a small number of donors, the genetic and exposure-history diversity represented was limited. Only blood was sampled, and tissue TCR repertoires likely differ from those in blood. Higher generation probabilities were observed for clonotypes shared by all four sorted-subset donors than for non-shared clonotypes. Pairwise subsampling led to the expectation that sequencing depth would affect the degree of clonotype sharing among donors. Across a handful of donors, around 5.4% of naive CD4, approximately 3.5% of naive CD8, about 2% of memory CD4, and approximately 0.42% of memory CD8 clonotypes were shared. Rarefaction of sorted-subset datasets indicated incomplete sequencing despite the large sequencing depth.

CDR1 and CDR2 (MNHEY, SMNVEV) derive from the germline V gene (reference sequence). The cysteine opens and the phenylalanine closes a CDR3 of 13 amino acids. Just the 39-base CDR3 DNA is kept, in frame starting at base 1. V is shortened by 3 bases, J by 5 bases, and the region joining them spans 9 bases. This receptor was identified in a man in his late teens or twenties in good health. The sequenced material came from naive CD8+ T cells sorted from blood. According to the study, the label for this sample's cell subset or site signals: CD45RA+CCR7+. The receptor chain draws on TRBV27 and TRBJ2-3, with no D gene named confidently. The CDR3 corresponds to CASSLQARDTQYF. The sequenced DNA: TGTGCCAGCAGTTTGCAGGCGAGAGATACGCAGTATTTT.